This T cell receptor (beta chain) was recorded in a study of T cells in Graves' hyperthyroidism and ophthalmopathy (dated by TCRdb to the late 2010s). About the investigation overall: Peripheral blood samples were taken at the time of initial diagnosis, prior to any treatment. In more than 5 Graves' hyperthyroidism patients, the study also compared T-cell repertoires from thyroid tissue with T-cell repertoires from blood. To identify TCR V-J signatures that set the groups apart, the researchers used a discovery cohort of 90 to 100 patients, made up of under 50 with Graves' ophthalmopathy and about 60 with stable Graves' hyperthyroidism. The paper reports TCR Vbeta CDR3 sequencing of some 140 peripheral blood samples: over 40 ophthalmopathy, roughly 80 hyperthyroidism and around 17 progressor patients. For training and testing, the 80 to 100 patients in the discovery cohort were randomly divided in a 7:3 ratio. Prospective prediction of ophthalmopathy was tested in an independent validation cohort of some 20 hyperthyroidism patients and some 17 patients who later progressed to ophthalmopathy. Once sampling was done, hyperthyroidism patients were given methimazole at a starting dose of 30 mg daily, whereas ophthalmopathy patients were given high-dose intravenous methylprednisolone.

The study at large found these results: Sample size was not statistically predetermined, and investigators were not blinded to group allocation. In cross-validation, a model built on a 13 V-J signature told ophthalmopathy apart from stable hyperthyroidism with 87.88% sensitivity and about 81% specificity, and in testing the same model reached 80%/75%. During validation, the model predicted progression to ophthalmopathy a median of approximately six months ahead of onset, with approximately 70% sensitivity and 72.22% specificity. Blood samples also contained most of the expanded thyroid clonotypes (frequency above 0.001), which suggests that blood repertoires may reflect thyroid immune responses.

This clonotype was counted ten times or more. No antigen is known for it. No base-level quality is on record; no much larger clone is a single base apart. In the ophthalmopathy patients, disease was moderately to severely active, with a Clinical Activity Score of 3 or more, a NOSPECS grade of 4 or more, and a duration of less than 3 months. Exclusion was applied to patients with uncontrolled infections, other autoimmune diseases, pregnancy or lactation. Clinical symptoms, serum thyroxine and TRAb, thyroid ultrasound, and orbital computed tomography formed the basis for the diagnoses. PBMCs were isolated from roughly 10 ml of fresh peripheral blood by Ficoll-Paque density gradient centrifugation. Total RNA was extracted with Trizol reagent, and quality was checked on an Agilent 2100 Bioanalyzer. TCR beta CDR3 regions were amplified from RNA transcripts. For the first round of RT-PCR on the TCR CDR3, the HTBI primer set was used together with the Qiagen OneStep RT-PCR kit. A second multiplex PCR round built the libraries, followed by size selection and purification. Paired-end sequencing of the libraries was performed with 100 bp reads on an Illumina HiSeq2000. The paper's processing steps were these. Raw data were processed with SOAPnuke, discarding reads with adapters, uncalled bases, mean Phred below 15, or no exact constant-primer or identifier match. High-quality paired reads were merged with COPE v1.2.5, and unique nucleotide sequences were defined as clonotypes. Clonotypes were aligned to IMGT TRBV, TRBD and TRBJ reference segments using MiTCR v1.1. Analysis was restricted to V-J combinations with a frequency above 0.0001, which covered over 98% of repertoires. The TCS score was defined as F50 (clonal expansion) divided by E x V (chaos), with BLOSUM62-based TCRdist calculated between CDR3 peptides within each V-J. Welch's t-statistics and random forest reduced fewer than 550 V-J features to roughly 13, which were used in a naive Bayes classifier (R e1071). Thyroid-blood repertoire similarity was quantified with the Morisita-Horn index. TCRdb reprocessing: public reads trimmed at Q25 with fastp, clones called with MiXCR, in-frame beta chains kept. Each record represents a unique CDR3 protein, reported with the most common genes and DNA among its rows. The V and J calls come from TCRdb's annotation, not from the publication. The sample table contains fewer than 750,000 distinct CDR3 sequences; only one count was recorded for 14% to 15% of them. Around 4.5% of the sample rests with the top ten.

The sequence was collected from a woman aged 40 to 55 with Graves' ophthalmopathy. The specimen was blood.

The CDR3 sequence is CASSSRESTGELFF. The sequenced DNA is TGTGCCAGCAGTTCTCGGGAGAGTACCGGGGAGCTGTTTTTT. The V and J segments used are TRBV27 and TRBJ2-2, with TRBD2 as a weak D call on 6 bases. The CDR3 holds 14 amino acids from the cysteine to the phenylalanine. The retained sequence is limited to the CDR3, 42 bases, with the frame set at the first base. The germline V gene (reference sequence) gives CDR1 as MNHEY and CDR2 as SMNVEV. V loses 4 bases of germline sequence and J loses 5 bases, and the interval between the two ends is 11 bases.